The 9 T cell receptor beta chains given below trace back to one sample, sequenced in a study of blood T cell repertoires in COVID-19. Produced via immunoSEQ multiplex PCR; TCRdb's table is partial and in-frame only. The table shows over 130,000 clones, with 90% occurring only once. The sequenced sample was peripheral blood. The origin of the receptors is a woman older than 75 with acute or convalescent COVID-19.

DNA for the CDR3: TGCGCCAGCAGCTCACAGGGAGCAAGAGACAATGAGCAGTTCTTC. This encodes CASSSQGARDNEQFF. The chain employs TRBV5-1 and TRBJ2-1; weak D call: TRBD1 (6 bases). This CDR3 region has 15 residues. CDR1 is SGHRS, CDR2 YFSETQ, per germline. Trimming removed 3 bases from V and 5 bases from J, with 15 bases in between.

This chain uses TRBV5-1 with TRBJ1-6, with TRBD1 matching 7 bases. After removal of 2 bases from V and 10 bases from J, the junction contained 6 bases not matched to a gene. CDR3 size: 14 residues. In germline, CDR1 is SGHRS, CDR2 YFSETQ. The CDR3 reads CASSFGGGGSPLHF. The CDR3 DNA reads TGCGCCAGCAGCTTTGGAGGGGGCGGCTCACCCCTCCACTTT.

The rearrangement links TRBV7-6 to TRBJ1-5; TRBD1 aligns across 7 bases. Per the germline V gene, CDR1 is SGHVS and CDR2 is FNYEAQ. CDR3 length: 18 residues. Trimming cost V 2 bases and J 2 bases; bases outside gene matches: 12. The CDR3 coding sequence is TGTGCCAGCAGCTTAAGCTACAGGGGTGCCCCTGGCAATCAGCCCCAGCATTTT. Translated, it gives CASSLSYRGAPGNQPQHF.

The chain uses TRBV5-1 and TRBJ1-6, with a possible D match to TRBD1 (6 bases). CDR1 is SGHRS, CDR2 YFSETQ, per germline. The CDR3 spans 14 residues. The ends were cut back, 3 bases at V and 5 bases at J, with 9 bases in the middle. CDR3 region: CASSSTGDNSPLHF. The DNA for the CDR3 is TGCGCCAGCAGCTCGACAGGCGATAATTCACCCCTCCACTTT.

V is TRBV4-2 and J is TRBJ2-2, with 11 positions matching TRBD1. There are 17 residues in the CDR3. Germline CDR1 is LGHNA and CDR2 is YNFKEQ. Losses at the gene ends were 4 bases for V and 6 bases for J; bases not matched to a gene: 10. The CDR3 protein is CASSPRTGGEGAGELFF. In nucleotides, the CDR3 is TGTGCCAGCAGCCCCAGGACAGGGGGCGAGGGGGCCGGGGAGCTGTTTTTT.

The genes are TRBV5-1 and TRBJ1-1; D unclear. The CDR3 runs 13 residues. Between the trimmed V and J ends, which lost 0 bases and 6 bases, there was a span of 9 bases. The germline CDR1 and CDR2 sequences are SGHRS and YFSETQ. The DNA of the CDR3 is TGCGCCAGCAGCTTGGCCACCAGATCTGAAGCTTTCTTT. Translating gives CASSLATRSEAFF.

The V gene is TRBV9, the J gene TRBJ2-3; possible D gene TRBD2, 6 bases. CDR1 and CDR2 from the germline V gene are SGDLS and YYNGEE. CDR3 length: 15 residues. The germline V and J ends were trimmed by 2 bases and 4 bases, with 14 bases remaining between them. CDR3 sequence: CASSVWAERADTQYF. CDR3 bases: TGTGCCAGCAGCGTTTGGGCGGAGCGGGCAGATACGCAGTATTTT.

The rearrangement joins TRBV5-4 to TRBJ2-1; a possible D gene is TRBD2 (6 bases). Germline V gene data show CDR1 as SGHNT and CDR2 as YYREEE (reference sequence). V was shortened by 3 bases and J by 9 bases, with 22 bases between the two germline ends. The CDR3 has 16 residues. The CDR3 is CASSYGTPLDKSEQFF. DNA of the CDR3: TGTGCCAGCAGCTATGGGACTCCTCTGGATAAGTCTGAGCAGTTCTTC.

The V call is TRBV7-2, the J call TRBJ2-5, with 9 bases fitting TRBD2. The V and J ends lost 1 base and 5 bases, in that order; junction bases with no gene match: 11. CDR1 and CDR2 from the germline V gene are SGHTA and FQGNSA. The CDR3 spans 17 residues. CDR3 protein: CASSLEYRGLAYETQYF. In DNA form, the CDR3 reads TGTGCCAGCAGCTTAGAATACAGAGGACTAGCGTATGAGACCCAGTACTTC.